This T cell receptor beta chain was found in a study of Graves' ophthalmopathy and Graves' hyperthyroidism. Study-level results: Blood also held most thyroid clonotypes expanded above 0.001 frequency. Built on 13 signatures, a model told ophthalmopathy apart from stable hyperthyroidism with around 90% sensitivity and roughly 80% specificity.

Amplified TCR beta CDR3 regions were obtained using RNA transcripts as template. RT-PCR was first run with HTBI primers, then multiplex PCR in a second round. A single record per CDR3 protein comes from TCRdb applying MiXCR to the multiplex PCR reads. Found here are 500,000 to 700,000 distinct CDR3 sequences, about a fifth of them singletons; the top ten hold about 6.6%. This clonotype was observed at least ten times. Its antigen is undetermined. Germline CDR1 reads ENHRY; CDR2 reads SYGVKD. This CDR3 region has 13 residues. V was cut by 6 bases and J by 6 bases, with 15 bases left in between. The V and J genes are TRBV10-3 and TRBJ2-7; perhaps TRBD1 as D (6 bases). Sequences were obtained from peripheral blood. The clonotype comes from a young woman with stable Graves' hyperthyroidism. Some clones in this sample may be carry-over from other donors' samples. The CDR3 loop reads CAISIKQGREQYF. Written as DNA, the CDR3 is TGTGCCATCAGCATCAAACAGGGTCGCGAGCAGTACTTC.